This entry describes one T cell receptor beta chain. The antigen remains unidentified. The source of the sample is a study of T cells in localized non-small cell lung cancer. Broader study findings: Of the top 100 tumor clones, median roughly 55 were in adjacent lung, about 26 among its top 100.

V was shortened by 5 bases and J by 0 bases, with 15 bases between the two germline ends. Germline loops: CDR1 KGHSH, CDR2 LQKENI. The CDR3 runs 16 residues. Profiled with immunoSEQ multiplex PCR; TCRdb holds only in-frame clones, not every one. The repertoire includes roughly 71,000 clones, roughly nine tenths of them detected once, and less than 25% sits in the top ten. This receptor was obtained from a male donor aged 60 or older with stage III squamous cell lung carcinoma. The source was peripheral blood, collected before any cancer treatment. J is TRBJ2-3 and V is TRBV18; D perhaps matches TRBD2 (6 bases). The CDR3 DNA follows: TGTGCCAGCTCATCATTTAGTGGGGGGAGCACAGATACGCAGTATTTT. This gives the protein CASSSFSGGSTDTQYF.